The clone carrying this T cell receptor beta chain was found many times. No antigen is known for it. The data were obtained in a study of T cells in Graves' hyperthyroidism and ophthalmopathy. General study findings and limits: Researchers report that a 13 V-J model separated ophthalmopathy from stable hyperthyroidism. Ophthalmopathy prediction by the model preceded onset by a median roughly 6 months.

Germline-derived CDR1 and CDR2 are GTSNPN and SVGIG (reference sequence). Trimming left V 1 base short and J 4 bases short, with 8 bases between. The CDR3 covers 13 residues. From RNA transcripts, TCR beta CDR3 regions were amplified. A first-round RT-PCR of the TCR CDR3 used the HTBI primer set. From the multiplex PCR reads, TCRdb called clonotypes with MiXCR, one entry per CDR3 protein. The data hold 340,000 or so distinct CDR3 sequences, with about 20% observed a single time. V is TRBV30 and J is TRBJ1-3; TRBD1 is a possible D gene (5 bases). This sequence was found in a woman aged 50 to 60 with Graves' hyperthyroidism. The sequencing sample was made of blood. The CDR3: CAWSGTSGNTIYF. The CDR3, as DNA: TGTGCCTGGAGTGGGACATCGGGAAACACCATATATTTT.